This TCR beta chain comes out of a study of CD8 T cell repertoires and HIV-1 epitope variants. About the study: Separate wells received one of Twenty-five Gag or Nef variant peptides. Controls included no peptide, Ebola AY9 epitope, and a CMV, EBV, flu pool.

With regard to this clone: The antigen is not known.

TCRdb keeps only in-frame clones here, not all; method: immunoSEQ multiplex PCR. The table lists about 5,500 clones, about 60% of them singletons. CDR3 size: 15 residues. Per germline, CDR1 SGHTA and CDR2 FQGNSA. V lost 5 bases and J lost 2; bases outside the gene matches: 3. The TCR comes from a male donor with HIV. The chain employs TRBV7-2 and TRBJ2-3, with TRBD2 matching 11 bases. The sample consisted of cultured CD8+ T cells derived from PBMCs. CDR3 residues: CASSETSGDTDTQYF. The CDR3 nucleotides read TGTGCCAGCAGCGAGACTAGCGGGGACACAGATACGCAGTATTTT.